The clone carrying this TCR beta chain was seen a handful of times. This sample stems from a study of blood T cell repertoires in COVID-19. At the level of the study: Material from acute and convalescent COVID-19 was sourced from the United States, Italy and Spain. Sources were T cells, B-cell-depleted T cells, or PBMCs; the material itself was cDNA or gDNA.

The germline CDR1 and CDR2 sequences are MNHNY and SVGAGI (reference sequence). The CDR3 loop spans 16 amino acids. V was clipped by 10 bases and J by 0 bases; unmatched bases: 9. Adults between roughly 18 and 95 years of age took part from 20 to 25 US areas. As originally analysed: Estimation of nucleated cell counts was performed using reference gene primer amplification. Libraries were prepared by immunoSEQ multiplex PCR; TCRdb keeps only in-frame clonotypes and omits some of them. V, J and clone size derive from that table, while D and trimming were established from the DNA sequence. The sample has 250,000 or so clones, 70% to 90% seen once.

The J gene is TRBJ2-3, the V gene TRBV6-6; 11 bases fit TRBD2. Sequenced input: PBMCs or T cells enriched from blood (not recorded which). The source of this sequence is a woman aged 25 to 45 with acute COVID-19. The CDR3 is CATIHGTSGSTDTQYF. CDR3 DNA sequence: TGTGCCACCATACACGGGACTAGCGGAAGCACAGATACGCAGTATTTT.